This TCR beta chain came from a study of cytomegalovirus exposure and HLA in healthy donors. 60 Vbeta and 13 Jbeta primers were used in PCR. Clones were sequenced by immunoSEQ multiplex PCR, and TCRdb holds only the in-frame ones, with some missing. The sample lists 99,000 or so clones, around 10% occurring once. As for this clone: The sample carries other DNA sequences with the same CDR3.

Trimming stripped 2 bases from V and 5 bases from J, with 6 bases between. Looked up from germline, CDR1 is MRHNA and CDR2 is SNTAGT. The CDR3 consists of 13 residues. Healthy individuals who donated bone marrow served as the donors. Donors were nominally healthy when sampled, though unrecorded immune exposures were likely. J is TRBJ2-2 and V is TRBV6-4, with a possible D match to TRBD2 (5 bases). This receptor was taken from a man between 40 and 49 years old in good health and CMV-seropositive. The material sequenced was PBMCs. The CDR3 spells CASSDRETGELFF. CDR3 in DNA: TGTGCCAGCAGTGACCGGGAAACCGGGGAGCTGTTTTTT.